These T cell receptor beta chains were read from a single sample in a study of shared clonotypes between healthy human individuals. TCRdb's table, derived via immunoSEQ multiplex PCR, lists solely in-frame clones and lacks some. The data contain about 2 million clones, 95% of them seen just once; the ten biggest clones take up approximately 0.13%. The specimen was naive CD4+ T cells sorted from blood. These receptors were collected from a man aged 18 to 30 in good health. CDR3s include the opening cysteine and the closing phenylalanine or tryptophan. A D gene is named only where the DNA matches it firmly. Clone size is given for some rows only: seen once, a few or many times, or a class if the clone is expanded.

TRBV29-1,NA,12,TRBJ2-3,NA,TGCAGCGCAGGGGTTTCCGCAGATACGCAGTATTTT,CSAGVSADTQYF
TRBV30,NA,13,TRBJ2-1,NA,TGTGCCTGGAGTCCGGCCAAGAACAATGAGCAGTTCTTC,CAWSPAKNNEQFF
TRBV5-1,NA,16,TRBJ1-1,TRBD1,TGCGCCAGCAGCCTCAGACCGGGACAGGGCCAGGTCGAAGCTTTCTTT,CASSLRPGQGQVEAFF
TRBV7-9,NA,15,TRBJ1-2,TRBD1,TGTGCCAGCAGCTCGCGGGACAGCCGGTACTATGGCTACACCTTC,CASSSRDSRYYGYTF
TRBV14,NA,14,TRBJ1-1,NA,TGTGCCAGCAGCCAAGCCCGGGGGATCACTGAAGCTTTCTTT,CASSQARGITEAFF
TRBV5-1,NA,15,TRBJ1-1,NA,TGCGCCAGCAGCTTGGTTCCGTCCCGACTGGCCGAAGCTTTCTTT,CASSLVPSRLAEAFF
TRBV5-1,NA,14,TRBJ2-7,TRBD1,TGCGCCAGCAGCGCCGGGACAGGGGAAATCGAGCAGTACTTC,CASSAGTGEIEQYF
TRBV19,NA,16,TRBJ2-1,TRBD2,TGTGCCAGTGTCCCCGGGGCGGGGGGCCCCTACAATGAGCAGTTCTTC,CASVPGAGGPYNEQFF
TRBV30,NA,11,TRBJ1-3,NA,TGTGCCTGGACCCCGGGAAACACCATATATTTT,CAWTPGNTIYF
TRBV19,NA,17,TRBJ2-3,TRBD2,TGTGCCAGTAGTTCCCTCTCGGGAGGGACTAGCACAGATACGCAGTATTTT,CASSSLSGGTSTDTQYF
TRBV6-1,NA,15,TRBJ2-7,NA,TGTGCCAGCAGTGAAGCGGGGACTTCCTCCTACGAGCAGTACTTC,CASSEAGTSSYEQYF
TRBV7-2,once,15,TRBJ2-7,TRBD2,TGTGCCAGCAGCCAGGGGACTAGCGGAAGTTACGAGCAGTACTTC,CASSQGTSGSYEQYF
TRBV6-6,NA,12,TRBJ1-1,NA,TGTGCCAGCAGCTCAGGGTTTGCTGAAGCTTTCTTT,CASSSGFAEAFF
TRBV2,NA,12,TRBJ2-7,NA,TGTGCCAGTGCGGGTAATGGGTACGAGCAGTACTTC,CASAGNGYEQYF
TRBV10-3,once,14,TRBJ2-1,TRBD2,TGTGCCACGCGGGGGCAGCGGGAGTTGAATGAGCAGTTCTTC,CATRGQRELNEQFF
TRBV6-5,once,15,TRBJ2-7,TRBD2,TGTGCCAGCAGTACCCGGACTAGCGGGGACTACGAGCAGTACTTC,CASSTRTSGDYEQYF
TRBV5-4,NA,14,TRBJ2-5,NA,TGTGCCAGCAGCCGAGGAATGGGACAAGAGACCCAGTACTTC,CASSRGMGQETQYF
TRBV5-1,NA,15,TRBJ2-7,NA,TGCGCCAGCAGCTTGTGGGTAGGGGAGGCTTACGAGCAGTACTTC,CASSLWVGEAYEQYF
TRBV6-5,NA,16,TRBJ2-7,TRBD2,TGTGCCAGCAGTTACTCGGGGAGAGCGGGGGGCTACGAGCAGTACTTC,CASSYSGRAGGYEQYF
TRBV5-6,once,15,TRBJ1-5,TRBD1,TGTGCCAGCAGCCTACAGGGGGCAGGCAATCAGCCCCAGCATTTT,CASSLQGAGNQPQHF
TRBV4-1,NA,16,TRBJ1-4,NA,TGCGCCAGCAGCCCATCTCCAGGGGTGAATAATGAAAAACTGTTTTTT,CASSPSPGVNNEKLFF
TRBV27,NA,14,TRBJ1-6,TRBD1,TGTGCCAGCAGTGGCGGGACAGGGGATTCACCCCTCCACTTT,CASSGGTGDSPLHF
TRBV6-1,NA,15,TRBJ1-2,NA,TGTGCCAGCAGTGGATTCCCAGGGGAAGGGTATGGCTACACCTTC,CASSGFPGEGYGYTF
TRBV11-2,NA,15,TRBJ2-4,TRBD1,TGTGCCAGCAGCTTAGCCGGGACAGGGAGAAACATTCAGTACTTC,CASSLAGTGRNIQYF
TRBV5-1,NA,16,TRBJ2-6,NA,TGCGCCAGCAAGGTAGGGGATGGCTCTGGGGCCAACGTCCTGACTTTC,CASKVGDGSGANVLTF
TRBV7-6,NA,16,TRBJ2-2,TRBD1,TGTGCCAGCAGCCCCAAATTGGGACAGGGTGCCGGGGAGCTGTTTTTT,CASSPKLGQGAGELFF
TRBV6-6,NA,12,TRBJ1-5,NA,TGTGCCAGCAGCCCACCCTATCAGCCCCAGCATTTT,CASSPPYQPQHF
TRBV5-1,NA,14,TRBJ1-1,TRBD1,TGCGCCAGCCGAACAGGGGAGGGAAGGGCTGAAGCTTTCTTT,CASRTGEGRAEAFF
TRBV6-1,NA,15,TRBJ2-7,NA,TGTGCCAGCAGTGACCCCGGCAGGGGCCAGGACGAGCAGTACTTC,CASSDPGRGQDEQYF
TRBV23-1,NA,17,TRBJ1-3,NA,TGCGCCAGCAGTCAATCATCCGGGGGCGCTGGGGGAAACACCATATATTTT,CASSQSSGGAGGNTIYF
TRBV30,NA,17,TRBJ2-7,NA,TGTGCCTGGAGTCTTAAGGGCGGAGAGCAGGGTAGCTACGAGCAGTACTTC,CAWSLKGGEQGSYEQYF
TRBV2,NA,13,TRBJ2-6,NA,TGTGCCAGCGGGTCTCCTGGGGCCAACGTCCTGACTTTC,CASGSPGANVLTF
TRBV5-4,NA,17,TRBJ2-1,TRBD2,TGTGCCAGCGGGACTAGCTTTAGGGGGTTAGACTACAATGAGCAGTTCTTC,CASGTSFRGLDYNEQFF
TRBV18,NA,13,TRBJ2-7,TRBD1,TGTGCCAGCTCACCGGGACAGAACTACGAGCAGTACTTC,CASSPGQNYEQYF
TRBV30,NA,14,TRBJ2-2,NA,TGTGCCCTCATGGCCAGGGGCTACACCGGGGAGCTGTTTTTT,CALMARGYTGELFF
TRBV5-1,NA,15,TRBJ1-6,NA,TGCGCCAGCAGTCGGGCAGGCGATTATAATTCACCCCTCCACTTT,CASSRAGDYNSPLHF